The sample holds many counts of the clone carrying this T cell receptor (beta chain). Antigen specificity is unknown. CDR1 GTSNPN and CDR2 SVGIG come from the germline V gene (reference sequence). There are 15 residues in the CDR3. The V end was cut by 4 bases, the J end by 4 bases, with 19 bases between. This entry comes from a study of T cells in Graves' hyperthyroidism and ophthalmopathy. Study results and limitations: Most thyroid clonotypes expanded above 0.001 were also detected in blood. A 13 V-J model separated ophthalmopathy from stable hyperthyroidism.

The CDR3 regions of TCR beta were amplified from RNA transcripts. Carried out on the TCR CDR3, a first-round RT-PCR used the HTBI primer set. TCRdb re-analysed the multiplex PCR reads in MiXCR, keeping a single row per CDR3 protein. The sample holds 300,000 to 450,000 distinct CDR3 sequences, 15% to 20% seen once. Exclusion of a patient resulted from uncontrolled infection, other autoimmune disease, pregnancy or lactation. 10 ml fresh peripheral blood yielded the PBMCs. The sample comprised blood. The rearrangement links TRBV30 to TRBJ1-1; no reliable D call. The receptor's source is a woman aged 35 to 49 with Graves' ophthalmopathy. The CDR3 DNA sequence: TGTGCCTGGACCGTGTTTGGGAAGGTGAGCACTGAAGCTTTCTTT. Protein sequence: CAWTVFGKVSTEAFF.